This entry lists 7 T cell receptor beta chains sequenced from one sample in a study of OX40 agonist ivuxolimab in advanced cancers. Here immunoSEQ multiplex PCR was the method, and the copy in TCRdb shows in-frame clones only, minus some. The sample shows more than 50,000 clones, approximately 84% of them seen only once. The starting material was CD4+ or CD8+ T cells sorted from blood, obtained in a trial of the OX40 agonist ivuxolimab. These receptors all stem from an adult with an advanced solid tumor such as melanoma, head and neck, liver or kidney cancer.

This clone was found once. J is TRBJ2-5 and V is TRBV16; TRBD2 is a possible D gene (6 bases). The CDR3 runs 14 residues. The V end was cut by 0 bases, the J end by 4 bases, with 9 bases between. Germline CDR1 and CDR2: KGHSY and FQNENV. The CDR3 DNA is TGTGCCAGCAGCCAATCTCGGAGGGGAGAGACCCAGTACTTC. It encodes CASSQSRRGETQYF.

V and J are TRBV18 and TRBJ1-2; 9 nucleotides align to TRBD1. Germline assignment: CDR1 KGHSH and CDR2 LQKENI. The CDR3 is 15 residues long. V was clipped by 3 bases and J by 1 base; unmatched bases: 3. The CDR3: CASSPDRGRNYGYTF. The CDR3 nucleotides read TGTGCCAGCTCACCGGACAGGGGTCGTAACTATGGCTACACCTTC.

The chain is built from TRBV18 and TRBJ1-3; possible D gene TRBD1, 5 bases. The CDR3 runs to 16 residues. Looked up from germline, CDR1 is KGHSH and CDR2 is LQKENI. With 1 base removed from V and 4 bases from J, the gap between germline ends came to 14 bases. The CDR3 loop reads CASSPLKGTEGNTIYF. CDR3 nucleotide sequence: TGTGCCAGCTCACCACTAAAAGGGACGGAAGGAAACACCATATATTTT.

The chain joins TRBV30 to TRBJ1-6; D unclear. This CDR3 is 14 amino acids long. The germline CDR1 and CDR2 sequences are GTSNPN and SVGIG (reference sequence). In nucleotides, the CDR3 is TGTGCATGCCACGAAGTTGGGGATTATTCACCCCTCCACTTT. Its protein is CACHEVGDYSPLHF.

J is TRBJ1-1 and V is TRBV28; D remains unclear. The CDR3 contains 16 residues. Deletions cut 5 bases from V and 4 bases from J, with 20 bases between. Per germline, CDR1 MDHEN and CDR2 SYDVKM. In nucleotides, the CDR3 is TGTGCCAGCAGTCACCCTGCCTATCGGGGAGGCACTGAAGCTTTCTTT. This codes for CASSHPAYRGGTEAFF.

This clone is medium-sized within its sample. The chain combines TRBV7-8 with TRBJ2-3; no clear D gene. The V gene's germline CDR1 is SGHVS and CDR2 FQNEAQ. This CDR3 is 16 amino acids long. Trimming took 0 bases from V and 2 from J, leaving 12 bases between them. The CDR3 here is CASSLAAEINTDTQYF. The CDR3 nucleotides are TGTGCCAGCAGCTTAGCGGCGGAGATTAACACAGATACGCAGTATTTT.

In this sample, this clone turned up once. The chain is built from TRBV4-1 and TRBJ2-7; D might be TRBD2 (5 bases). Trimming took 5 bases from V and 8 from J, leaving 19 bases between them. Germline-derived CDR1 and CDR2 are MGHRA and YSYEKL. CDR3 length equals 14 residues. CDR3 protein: CASSGGYDRVQQYF. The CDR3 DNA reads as TGCGCCAGCAGCGGAGGCTACGACCGCGTTCAGCAGTACTTC.